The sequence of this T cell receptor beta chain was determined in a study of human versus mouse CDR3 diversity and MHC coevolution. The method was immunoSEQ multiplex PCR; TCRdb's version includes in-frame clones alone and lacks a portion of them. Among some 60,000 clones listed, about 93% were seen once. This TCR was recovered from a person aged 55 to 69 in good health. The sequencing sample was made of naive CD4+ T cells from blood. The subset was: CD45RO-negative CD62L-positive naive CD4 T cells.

The CDR3 bases are TGTGCCAGCAGCGTAGCGGGAAGCCTCAATGAGCAGTTCTTC. It is translated as CASSVAGSLNEQFF. J is TRBJ2-1 and V is TRBV7-3, with 8 bases fitting TRBD2. The CDR3 totals 14 residues. The germline V gene encodes CDR1 SGHTA and CDR2 FQGTGA. V gave up 5 bases and J gave up 6 bases; unmatched junction bases: 6.